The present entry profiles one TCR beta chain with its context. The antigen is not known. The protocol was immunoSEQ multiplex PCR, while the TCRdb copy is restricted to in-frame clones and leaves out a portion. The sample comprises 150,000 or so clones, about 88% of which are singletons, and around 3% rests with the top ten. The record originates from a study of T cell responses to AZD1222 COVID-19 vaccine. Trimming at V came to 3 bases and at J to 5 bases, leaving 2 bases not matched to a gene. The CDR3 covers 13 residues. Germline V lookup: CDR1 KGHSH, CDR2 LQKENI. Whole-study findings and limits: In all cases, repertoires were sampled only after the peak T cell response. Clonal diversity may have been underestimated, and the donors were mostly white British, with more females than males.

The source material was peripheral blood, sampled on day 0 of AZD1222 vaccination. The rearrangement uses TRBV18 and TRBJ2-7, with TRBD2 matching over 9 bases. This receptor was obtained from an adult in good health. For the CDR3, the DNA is TGTGCCAGCTCACCGAGACTAGCGGACGAGCAGTACTTC. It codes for CASSPRLADEQYF.